This TCR beta chain was found in a study of blood T cells in healthy people across ages. In the study overall: In model experiments, template switching was able to capture about one barcoded beta molecule for every two T cells that were present. Study results and caveats: Leaving the PBMCs unsorted stopped any conclusive comparison of naive versus antigen-experienced cells.

Worth noting for this clonotype: What it binds is not known.

Trimming removed 9 bases from V and 11 bases from J, with 25 bases in between. In germline, CDR1 is MNHEY, CDR2 SVGAGI. The CDR3 consists of 14 residues. Russia was home to the donors, healthy Caucasian individuals aged roughly 6 to 90. Together with a sample-barcoded 5' primer, a J-beta primer mix was included in a second PCR lasting about 6 to 11 cycles. TCRdb re-analysed the 5' RACE reads in MiXCR, keeping a single row per CDR3 protein. The top ten clones hold roughly 25% of a sample with about 780,000 distinct CDR3 sequences, under 80% of them seen once. The chain combines TRBV6-5 with TRBJ2-5, with a weak D call TRBD1 (6 bases). Sequencing used blood. The sequence was obtained from a man aged 30 to 45 in good health. In DNA form, the CDR3 reads TGTGCCAGTCCCAGGGACATCTCCCACAATGAGCAGTACTTC. Protein sequence: CASPRDISHNEQYF.